This passage covers 29 T cell receptor beta chains from one sample sequenced in a study. MiXCR, applied by TCRdb to the 5' RACE reads, yields one record per CDR3 protein. The table includes more than 45,000 distinct CDR3 sequences, around 26% detected once. The sequenced sample consisted of tumor-infiltrating memory CD4+ T cells sorted from the breast tumor. Subset defined: memory CD4+ T cells, CD4+CD45RO+CD25-. The source of these receptors is a female donor with breast cancer.

The chain has TRBV4-1 and TRBJ1-2, with a weak D call TRBD1 (6 bases). This CDR3 is built from 17 residues. Germline V gene lookup returns CDR1 MGHRA and CDR2 YSYEKL. Trimming removed 2 bases at V and 0 bases at J, with 16 bases between. The CDR3 is CASSQPGGALANYGYTF. The CDR3 DNA is TGCGCCAGCAGCCAACCGGGGGGGGCCCTAGCTAACTATGGCTACACCTTC.

This chain joins TRBV9 and TRBJ1-2; D not resolved. This CDR3 is 15 amino acids long. V lost 6 bases, J lost 5 bases, and 20 bases lay in between. Germline CDR1 reads SGDLS; CDR2 reads YYNGEE. CDR3 DNA sequence: TGTGCCAGCAACCCAGGACGGAGATCCCCATATGGCTACACCTTC. It yields the protein CASNPGRRSPYGYTF.

J is TRBJ2-4 and V is TRBV5-1; D could derive from TRBD1 or TRBD2 (5 bases each). Germline V lookup: CDR1 SGHRS, CDR2 YFSETQ. Trimming removed 4 bases from V and 1 base from J, with 18 bases in between. The CDR3 covers 17 residues. DNA for the CDR3: TGCGCCAGCAGCGGGGGACGTGGTTTTAATGCCAAAAACATTCAGTACTTC. This encodes CASSGGRGFNAKNIQYF.

Note on this clonotype: This may come from a read error, since a much larger clone is one base off. The chain couples TRBV7-3 to TRBJ2-7, with TRBD2 as a possible D gene (5 bases). The CDR3 length is 14 residues. The V gene's germline CDR1 is SGHTA and CDR2 FQGTGA. The CDR3 reads CAISLNHAGAEQYF. The CDR3 bases are TGTGCCATCAGCTTAAATCATGCGGGTGCAGAGCAGTACTTC.

The chain recombines TRBV7-2 with TRBJ1-2, with D possibly being TRBD1 (6 bases). The CDR3 is made up of 13 amino acids. Germline V gene sequence: CDR1 SGHTA, CDR2 FQGNSA. The V and J ends lost 5 bases and 5 bases respectively, with 12 bases between them. CDR3 in amino acids: CASSRRQAYGYTF. The CDR3 DNA reads as TGTGCCAGCAGCCGCCGACAGGCATATGGCTACACCTTC.

A word on this clonotype: Its ends do not fully match the called genes, so a read error is possible. CDR3 sequence: CASSLDNMNTEAFF. CDR3 coding DNA: TGCGCCAGCAGTTTGGATAACATGAACACTGAAGCTTTCTTT. V is TRBV5-1 and J is TRBJ1-1; D ambiguous. The CDR3 totals 14 residues. Per the germline V gene, CDR1 is SGHRS and CDR2 is YFSETQ.

The V gene is TRBV7-9, the J gene TRBJ1-1; a possible D gene is TRBD1 (5 bases). The V end was cut by 2 bases, the J end by 5 bases, with 21 bases between. Looked up from germline, CDR1 is SEHNR and CDR2 is FQNEAQ (reference sequence). The CDR3 has 17 residues. In nucleotides, the CDR3 is TGTGCCAGCAGCTTAAGGGGCTCGGTAAGCGGGATTACTGAAGCTTTCTTT. It encodes CASSLRGSVSGITEAFF.

The chain combines TRBV6-6 with TRBJ1-4; D remains unclear. The germline V gene encodes CDR1 MNHNY and CDR2 SVGAGI (reference sequence). Trimming pared 8 bases from V and 3 bases from J, leaving 7 bases between. This CDR3 contains 12 residues. The CDR3 DNA reads as TGTGCCAGCTGTCGGGCTAATGAAAAACTGTTTTTT. Translated: CASCRANEKLFF.

The table lists this clonotype with a few counts. The chain links TRBV20-1 to TRBJ2-3; D uncertain. The CDR3 consists of 14 residues. The germline V and J ends were trimmed by 6 bases and 3 bases, with 16 bases remaining between them. The V gene's germline CDR1 is DFQATT and CDR2 SNEGSKA (reference sequence). CDR3 DNA: TGCAGTGCCGGCGAAGCGAGGTCTACAGATACGCAGTATTTT. This translates into CSAGEARSTDTQYF.

For this clonotype: This is likely a read error, given that the CDR3 carries no conserved phenylalanine or tryptophan at its end. The gene calls are TRBV30 and TRBJ1-6; D perhaps matches TRBD1 (6 bases). V gave up 3 bases and J gave up 5 bases, with 11 bases separating them. Germline CDR1 is GTSNPN and CDR2 is SVGIG (reference sequence). The CDR3 totals 14 residues. CDR3 protein: CAWRAPGDNSPLHV. The DNA for the CDR3 is TGTGCCTGGAGAGCCCCAGGGGATAATTCACCCCTCCACGTT.

The chain employs TRBV7-2 and TRBJ2-5, with TRBD1 matching over 7 bases. V was clipped by 6 bases and J by 3 bases; unmatched bases: 10. CDR1 is SGHTA, CDR2 FQGNSA, per germline. The CDR3 spans 15 residues. The CDR3 bases are TGTGCCAGCAGTAGAGGGGGCCAACGAGAAGAGACCCAGTACTTC. Its protein is CASSRGGQREETQYF.

This sequence joins TRBV7-2 and TRBJ2-7, with 9 bases matching TRBD1. Germline CDR1 is SGHTA and CDR2 is FQGNSA. This CDR3 comprises 13 residues. J was trimmed by 2 bases and V by 6 bases; bases with no gene match: 2. The CDR3 DNA follows: TGTGCCAGCAGGGGACAGGGTACCTACGAGCAGTACTTC. Residues: CASRGQGTYEQYF.

This chain links TRBV7-2 with TRBJ2-3; D remains unclear. This CDR3 comprises 14 residues. V lost 1 base and J lost 0, with 5 bases in between. Germline loops: CDR1 SGHTA, CDR2 FQGNSA. The CDR3 protein is CASSLVISTDTQYF. The CDR3 DNA is TGTGCCAGCAGCTTAGTCATCAGCACAGATACGCAGTATTTT.

The chain uses TRBV7-9 and TRBJ2-5, with 7 bases identical to TRBD1. In germline, CDR1 is SEHNR, CDR2 FQNEAQ (reference sequence). The length of the CDR3 is 16 residues. The ends lost 4 bases at V and 5 bases at J; junction bases unmatched: 13. CDR3 bases: TGTGCCAGCAGCTGGCCCCTGACAGGGCGTACTGAGACCCAGTACTTC. Amino acid sequence: CASSWPLTGRTETQYF.

This clonotype is medium-sized by share. This chain links TRBV6-5 with TRBJ2-7, with 7 bases identical to TRBD2. V was pared by 2 bases and J by 4 bases, with 8 bases of the junction left unmatched. This CDR3 spans 15 amino acids. Germline CDR1 and CDR2: MNHEY and SVGAGI. The CDR3 spells CASSYVKAGKYEQYF. DNA for the CDR3: TGTGCCAGCAGTTACGTCAAAGCGGGGAAGTACGAGCAGTACTTC.

The chain is built from TRBV6-5 and TRBJ1-1; D remains unclear. The germline CDR1 and CDR2 sequences are MNHEY and SVGAGI. Trimming removed 0 bases at V and 1 base at J, with 3 bases between. This CDR3 comprises 13 residues. The CDR3 nucleotides read TGTGCCAGCAGTTACTCCGCGAACACTGAAGCTTTCTTT. It yields the protein CASSYSANTEAFF.

The chain links TRBV4-3 to TRBJ2-2; the match to TRBD1 covers 9 bases. The CDR3 is made up of 16 amino acids. Germline loops: CDR1 LGHNA, CDR2 YSLEER. V shed 4 bases, J shed 2 bases, and the junction held 5 bases outside the gene matches. The CDR3 sequence: CASSRTGQGNTGELFF. The CDR3, as DNA: TGCGCCAGCAGCCGGACGGGACAGGGAAACACCGGGGAGCTGTTTTTT.

The gene calls are TRBV4-1 and TRBJ1-1; no clear D. CDR3 length: 13 residues. V shed 8 bases and J shed 0 bases, with 10 bases lying between them. Germline CDR1 MGHRA, CDR2 YSYEKL. The CDR3 region is CASAYALNTEAFF. DNA of the CDR3: TGCGCCAGCGCCTATGCATTGAACACTGAAGCTTTCTTT.

Note on this clonotype: Compared with germline, one end of the junction differs, possibly owing to a read error. The rearrangement links TRBV6-6 to TRBJ1-1; weak D call: TRBD1 (6 bases). The CDR3 has 11 amino acids. Germline CDR1 reads MNHNY; CDR2 reads SVGAGI (reference sequence). CDR3 amino acids: CASAGDTEACF. CDR3 sequence (DNA): TGTGCCAGCGCAGGGGACACTGAAGCTTGCTTT.

The chain links TRBV6-6 to TRBJ1-5; no firm D call. Per the germline V gene, CDR1 is MNHNY and CDR2 is SVGAGI (reference sequence). This CDR3 contains 13 residues. Trimming removed 4 bases from V and 4 bases from J, with 8 bases in between. The CDR3 region has the DNA TGTGCCAGCAGTTGGGCGGGGAATCAGCCCCAGCATTTT. Protein product: CASSWAGNQPQHF.

This clonotype was detected many times. This sequence joins TRBV7-9 and TRBJ2-7; D gene uncertain. The CDR3 length is 11 residues. Trimming pared 4 bases from V and 2 bases from J, leaving 3 bases between. Germline CDR1 SEHNR, CDR2 FQNEAQ (reference sequence). CDR3 in amino acids: CASSSAYEQYF. The CDR3, as DNA: TGTGCCAGCAGCTCCGCCTACGAGCAGTACTTC.

This clonotype appeared a few times. The chain uses TRBV25-1 and TRBJ2-5; no firm D call. Trimming removed 7 bases from V and 7 bases from J, with 10 bases in between. The CDR3 runs to 11 residues. The germline V gene encodes CDR1 MGHDK and CDR2 SYGVNS. This chain's CDR3 is CASTSLGTQYF. DNA of the CDR3: TGTGCCAGCACGTCCCTCGGGACCCAGTACTTC.

The chain employs TRBV12-3 or TRBV12-4 and TRBJ2-5, with D unresolved. V lost 4 bases, J lost 5 bases, and 17 bases lay in between. The length of the CDR3 is 15 residues. The CDR3 bases are TGTGCCAGCAGTTCCCAAGACTTCTACGGGGAGACCCAGTACTTC. It is translated as CASSSQDFYGETQYF.

This chain connects TRBV5-1 to TRBJ2-3; perhaps TRBD2 as D (6 bases). In germline, CDR1 is SGHRS, CDR2 YFSETQ. This CDR3 comprises 14 residues. With 4 bases removed from V and 4 bases from J, the gap between germline ends came to 13 bases. The CDR3: CASSNPSAADTQYF. The CDR3 coding sequence is TGCGCCAGCAGCAACCCTAGCGCCGCAGATACGCAGTATTTT.

This clonotype was seen more than once but under ten times. The chain carries TRBV2 and TRBJ2-7, with D perhaps matching TRBD1 (6 bases). The CDR3 has 14 residues. Germline V CDR1 and CDR2: SNHLY, FYNNEI. V dropped 3 bases and J dropped 1 base, with 10 bases sitting between them. Written as DNA, the CDR3 is TGTGCCAGCAGTGATGGCCAGGGGTCCTACGAGCAGTACTTC. This encodes CASSDGQGSYEQYF. The entire variable domain, with the rest obtained from reference TRBV2 and TRBJ2-7, is as follows: EPEVTQTPSHQVTQMGQEVILRCVPISNHLYFYWYRQILGQKVEFLVSFYNNEISEKSEIFDDQFSVERPDGSNFTLKIRSTKLEDSAMYFCASSDGQGSYEQYFGPGTRLTVT.

The gene calls are TRBV7-2 and TRBJ2-7; TRBD1 agrees at 9 bases. The V gene end was trimmed by 6 bases and the J gene end by 5 bases; junction bases not matched to a gene: 8. The CDR3 contains 14 residues. Germline CDR1 reads SGHTA; CDR2 reads FQGNSA. This CDR3 is CASSYTGGRHEQYF. The CDR3 DNA is TGTGCCAGCAGTTATACAGGGGGCCGGCACGAGCAGTACTTC.

The CDR3 DNA is TGCAGTGGTCGGGGGGCTGGTCAGCCCCAGCATTTT. Translated: CSGRGAGQPQHF. The chain has TRBV20-1 and TRBJ1-5, with D perhaps matching TRBD1 (6 bases). Between the trimmed V and J ends, which lost 7 bases and 6 bases, there was a span of 13 bases. The germline V gene encodes CDR1 DFQATT and CDR2 SNEGSKA (reference sequence). The CDR3 is 12 amino acids.

In its sample, this clonotype was seen many times. This chain joins TRBV6-6 and TRBJ2-3; D might be TRBD2 (6 bases). V was shortened by 4 bases and J by 4 bases, with 9 bases between the two germline ends. The CDR3 covers 13 residues. Germline V gene data show CDR1 as MNHNY and CDR2 as SVGAGI (reference sequence). Here the CDR3 DNA reads TGTGCCAGCAGTTGGGGAGGACCAGATACGCAGTATTTT. This gives the protein CASSWGGPDTQYF.

This clonotype was picked up a small number of times. The CDR3 nucleotides read TGTGCCAGCAGGGACAAATTACTAGAAAAACTGTTTTTT. It encodes CASRDKLLEKLFF. The chain employs TRBV28 and TRBJ1-4; weak D call: TRBD1 (5 bases). This CDR3 spans 13 amino acids. The V gene lost 6 bases and the J gene lost 8 bases, with 13 bases spanning the gap. Germline CDR1 reads MDHEN; CDR2 reads SYDVKM.